This is a list of T cell receptor beta chains from one sample in a study of cytotoxic CD8 clonotypes in ibrutinib-treated CLL. Data came from immunoSEQ multiplex PCR; TCRdb stores just in-frame clones and leaves some out. The table lists 110,000 to 150,000 clones, approximately 75% of them singletons. This specimen was PBMCs, taken after 12 months of ibrutinib treatment. All receptors derive from a human donor with chronic lymphocytic leukemia. CDR3s include the opening cysteine and the closing phenylalanine or tryptophan. A D gene is named only where the DNA matches it firmly. Clone size is stated in some rows and not others, as once, few, many or a class when expanded.

clone size	D gene	V gene	J gene	CDR3 DNA	CDR3 protein
NA	TRBD2	TRBV6-6	TRBJ2-2	TGTGCCAGCAGTTACGGGACTACGAACACCGGGGAGCTGTTTTTT	CASSYGTTNTGELFF
NA	TRBD2	TRBV5-4	TRBJ2-3	TGTGCCAGCAGCCCCCCGGGGGCGGGGGGACACACAGATACGCAGTATTTT	CASSPPGAGGHTDTQYF
NA	NA	TRBV15	TRBJ2-3	TGTGCCACCAGCAGAGACGACGGGACAGATACGCAGTATTTT	CATSRDDGTDTQYF
NA	NA	TRBV7-2	TRBJ1-2	TGTGCCAGCAGCAAGCGGGACATCAGGGCTTGGGGCTATGGCTACACCTTC	CASSKRDIRAWGYGYTF
NA	NA	TRBV27	TRBJ2-3	TGTGCCAGCAGTTTACAGGGGCGCTACGTGGGAAGCACAGATACGCAGTATTTT	CASSLQGRYVGSTDTQYF
NA	TRBD2	TRBV28	TRBJ2-7	TGTGCCAGCAGTGCCCGGGGGGGCCCTTCCTACGAGCAGTACTTC	CASSARGGPSYEQYF
few	TRBD1	TRBV13	TRBJ2-6	TGTGCCAGCAGCCCCCGGACAGGGGGCGCTGGGGCCAACGTCCTGACTTTC	CASSPRTGGAGANVLTF
once	NA	TRBV20-1	TRBJ2-5	TGCAGTGCTAGACGAGAGACCCAGTACTTC	CSARRETQYF
NA	NA	TRBV28	TRBJ2-3	TGTGCCAGCGCTTCCCGGGCCCCAGATACGCAGTATTTT	CASASRAPDTQYF
NA	TRBD1	TRBV20-1	TRBJ2-7	TGCAGTGCTTTCAGGGGGCGAGAGCAGTACTTC	CSAFRGREQYF
NA	NA	TRBV6-5	TRBJ1-1	TGTGCCAGCAGCCCCCGGACAGCCTTGAACACTGAAGCTTTCTTT	CASSPRTALNTEAFF
NA	NA	TRBV7-9	TRBJ1-2	TGTGCCAGCAGCTTAGGGGGGACCGAGTGGTATGGCTACACCTTC	CASSLGGTEWYGYTF
NA	NA	TRBV25-1	TRBJ2-7	TGTGCCAGCAGTGGCACAGGGTCCGGCGAGCAGTACTTC	CASSGTGSGEQYF
NA	NA	TRBV7-9	TRBJ2-1	TGTGCCAGCAGCTTTTGGGGGAGTTCGGACAATGAGCAGTTCTTC	CASSFWGSSDNEQFF
NA	NA	TRBV7-3	TRBJ2-1	TGTGCCAGCAGCTTAGGGCAGGCCAATGAGCAGTTCTTC	CASSLGQANEQFF
few	NA	TRBV11-2	TRBJ2-1	TGTGCCAGCAGCTCTCAGGTTGAGCAGTTCTTC	CASSSQVEQFF
NA	NA	TRBV15	TRBJ1-4	TGTGCCACCAAATCAGACATCCGTCGTAATGAAAAACTGTTTTTT	CATKSDIRRNEKLFF
NA	TRBD1	TRBV18	TRBJ1-2	TGTGCCAGCTCACTCGGGACAGCCTATGGCTACACCTTC	CASSLGTAYGYTF
NA	NA	TRBV7-9	TRBJ1-1	TGTGCCAGCAGCTTAGTTCTAGGGGTGGCCACTGAAGCTTTCTTT	CASSLVLGVATEAFF
medium-sized	NA	TRBV7-9	TRBJ2-7	TGTGCCAGCAGCTTCCGGGACCTGGGAGACTACGAGCAGTACTTC	CASSFRDLGDYEQYF
NA	NA	TRBV5-1	TRBJ2-5	TGCGCCAGCAGGATACAAGAGACCCAGTACTTC	CASRIQETQYF
NA	NA	TRBV7-2	TRBJ1-2	TGTGCCAGCAGGAAGAGGGTGGTGGACTATGGCTACACCTTC	CASRKRVVDYGYTF
NA	NA	TRBV6-5	TRBJ2-7	TGTGCCAGCATTGGGGGATCCCATAGAGAGCAGTACTTC	CASIGGSHREQYF
NA	TRBD2	TRBV4-2	TRBJ2-3	TGTGCCAGCAGCCAAGCTAGCGGGAGCGGCACAGATACGCAGTATTTT	CASSQASGSGTDTQYF
few	TRBD1	TRBV5-1	TRBJ1-2	TGCGCCAGCAGCCGCGGAGACTGGACAGGGGACTATGGCTACACCTTC	CASSRGDWTGDYGYTF
NA	NA	TRBV9	TRBJ2-5	TGTGCCAGCAGCGTTGGCGGCGGAGGTCCCCAACTAGGAGAGACCCAGTACTTC	CASSVGGGGPQLGETQYF
NA	TRBD2	TRBV7-9	TRBJ2-3	TGTGCCAGCAGCTTCCATCCACTAGCGGGAGGGCCTGGCGATACGCAGTATTTT	CASSFHPLAGGPGDTQYF
NA	NA	TRBV7-9	TRBJ1-3	TGTGCCAGCAGCCCCTTTCAGGCTGGAAACACCATATATTTT	CASSPFQAGNTIYF
NA	NA	TRBV5-4	TRBJ2-1	TGTGCCAGCAGCCCTTTCGGGGGGCGCGATGAGCAGTTCTTC	CASSPFGGRDEQFF
NA	NA	TRBV10-3	TRBJ1-3	TGTGCCATCAGGGTTACCCAACTACCGGGGCCCAGATCTGGAAACACCATATATTTT	CAIRVTQLPGPRSGNTIYF
NA	TRBD1	TRBV4-2	TRBJ2-1	TGTGCCAGCACGAAAAGGACAGGACCCGAGAATGAGCAGTTCTTC	CASTKRTGPENEQFF
once	TRBD1	TRBV6-1	TRBJ2-7	TGTGCCAGCAGTGAGCAAGGGACAGGGCCCTATCTTCAGTACTTC	CASSEQGTGPYLQYF
NA	TRBD2	TRBV10-3	TRBJ2-3	TGTGCCATCAGTGGGGCTAGCGGGGGGTCAGATACGCAGTATTTT	CAISGASGGSDTQYF
few	NA	TRBV7-2	TRBJ2-1	TGTGCCAGCAGCACGCGGACTTCGTCTCACAATGAGCAGTTCTTC	CASSTRTSSHNEQFF
once	NA	TRBV7-3	TRBJ1-1	TGTGCCAGCAGCCCCGGGACGAACACTGAAGCTTTCTTT	CASSPGTNTEAFF
NA	NA	TRBV5-1	TRBJ1-2	TGCGCCAGCAGCTTGGACCCGGGCTATGGCTACACCTTC	CASSLDPGYGYTF
NA	TRBD1	TRBV5-1	TRBJ2-1	TGCGCCAGCAGCGGATACGGACAGGGGGGCTACAATGAGCAGTTCTTC	CASSGYGQGGYNEQFF
NA	NA	TRBV5-1	TRBJ1-3	TGCGCCAGCAGCCCCCTGAGCACTGGAAACACCATATATTTT	CASSPLSTGNTIYF
NA	NA	TRBV14	TRBJ1-2	TGTGCCAGCAGCCAAGACCCGGGGGGCTATGGCTACACCTTC	CASSQDPGGYGYTF
NA	NA	TRBV11-3	TRBJ2-6	TGTGCCAGCAGCTTAGAGAAGGGTCGTGGGGCCAACGTCCTGACTTTC	CASSLEKGRGANVLTF
NA	TRBD1	TRBV28	TRBJ2-7	TGTGCCAGCAGTTCGAGGACAGGGAGGATTTACGAGCAGTACTTC	CASSSRTGRIYEQYF
NA	NA	TRBV9	TRBJ2-4	TGTGCCAGCAGCCTGGGGACTGGGGACATTCAGTACTTC	CASSLGTGDIQYF
NA	TRBD1	TRBV19	TRBJ1-1	TGTGCCAGTAGTACCCGACAGGGACACACTGAAGCTTTCTTT	CASSTRQGHTEAFF
NA	TRBD2	TRBV10-3	TRBJ2-7	TGTGCCATCAGTAAAGGACTAGCGGGGTTATACGAGCAGTACTTC	CAISKGLAGLYEQYF
NA	NA	TRBV15	TRBJ1-3	TGTGCCACCAGCAGAGATCAGGGAACTCGAGGAAACACCATATATTTT	CATSRDQGTRGNTIYF
NA	NA	TRBV18	TRBJ1-4	TGTGCCAGCTCACCAGGGAGTCCAACTAATGAAAAACTGTTTTTT	CASSPGSPTNEKLFF
NA	TRBD1	TRBV11-2	TRBJ2-2	TGTGCCAGCAGCTTAGAGGGACAGGGGGCGAACACCGGGGAGCTGTTTTTT	CASSLEGQGANTGELFF
NA	NA	TRBV19	TRBJ2-2	TGTGCCAGTAGTTGGAGGGGCTTGAACACCGGGGAGCTGTTTTTT	CASSWRGLNTGELFF